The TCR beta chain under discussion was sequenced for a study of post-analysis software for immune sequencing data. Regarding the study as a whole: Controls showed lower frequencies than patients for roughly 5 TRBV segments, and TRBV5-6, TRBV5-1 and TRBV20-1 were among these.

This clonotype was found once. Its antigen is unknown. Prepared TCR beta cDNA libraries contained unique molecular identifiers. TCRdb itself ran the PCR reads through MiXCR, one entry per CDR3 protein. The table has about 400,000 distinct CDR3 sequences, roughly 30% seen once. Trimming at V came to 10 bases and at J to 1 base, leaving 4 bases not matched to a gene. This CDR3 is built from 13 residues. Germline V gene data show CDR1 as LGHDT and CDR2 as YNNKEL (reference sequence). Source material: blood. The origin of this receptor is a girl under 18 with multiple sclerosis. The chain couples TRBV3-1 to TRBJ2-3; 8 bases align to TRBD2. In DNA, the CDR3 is TGTGCCAACAAAGCGGGGGGCACAGATACGCAGTATTTT. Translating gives CANKAGGTDTQYF.